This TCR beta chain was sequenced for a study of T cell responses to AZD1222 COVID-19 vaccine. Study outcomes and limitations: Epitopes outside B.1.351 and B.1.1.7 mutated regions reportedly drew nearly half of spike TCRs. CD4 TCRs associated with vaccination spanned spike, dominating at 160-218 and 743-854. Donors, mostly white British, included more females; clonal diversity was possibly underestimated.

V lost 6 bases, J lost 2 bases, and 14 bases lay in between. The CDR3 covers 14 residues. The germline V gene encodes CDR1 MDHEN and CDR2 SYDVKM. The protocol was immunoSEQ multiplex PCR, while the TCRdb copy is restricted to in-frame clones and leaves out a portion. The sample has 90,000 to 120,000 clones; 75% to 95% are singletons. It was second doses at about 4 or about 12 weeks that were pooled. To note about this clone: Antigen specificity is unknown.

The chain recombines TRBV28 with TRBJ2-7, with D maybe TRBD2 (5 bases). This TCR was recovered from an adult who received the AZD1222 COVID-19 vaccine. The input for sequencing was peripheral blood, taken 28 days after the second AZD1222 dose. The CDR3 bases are TGTGCCAGCAGCCCCCCGGGGTCCCCCTACGAGCAGTACTTC. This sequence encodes CASSPPGSPYEQYF.